A selection of T cell receptor beta chains follows, all from one sample in a study of T cell changes during pregnancy in multiple sclerosis. Sequencing was performed with immunoSEQ multiplex PCR; in TCRdb, only in-frame clones are kept and a portion is missing. The table has roughly 110,000 clones, roughly 92% seen once. The sample here was peripheral blood, taken in the third trimester of pregnancy. These receptor sequences come from a female donor in good health, enrolled as a control in a pregnancy study. Each CDR3 is given with its conserved first and last residue. A D gene is named only where the DNA matches it firmly. Not all rows give a size; the values are once, few, many and, for expanded clones, a class.

DNA	CDR3	J	V	size	D
TGTGCCATCAGGAGGTACAGGGAACTCTACTGGGGTACGCAGTATTTT	CAIRRYRELYWGTQYF	TRBJ2-3	TRBV10-3	NA	NA
TGTGCCAGCAGACACCGGGACAGGGGGTCCTACGAGCAGTACTTC	CASRHRDRGSYEQYF	TRBJ2-7	TRBV6-5	few	TRBD1
TGTGCCAGCAGTCCGGGACTAGCGGGGCCAGAGACCCAGTACTTC	CASSPGLAGPETQYF	TRBJ2-5	TRBV27	once	TRBD2
TGCGCCAGCAGCCCTACGTGGGGCAGGGTCTACGAGCAGTACTTC	CASSPTWGRVYEQYF	TRBJ2-7	TRBV4-1	once	NA
TGTGCCAGCAGAGGCGGGGGCGCTAGCGGATACACAGATACGCAGTATTTT	CASRGGGASGYTDTQYF	TRBJ2-3	TRBV9	NA	NA
TGCAGCCAAACAAGCGACTATGGCTACACCTTC	CSQTSDYGYTF	TRBJ1-2	TRBV29-1	NA	NA
TGTGCCACCAGCCTCGGGACTTTCTACGAGCAGTACTTC	CATSLGTFYEQYF	TRBJ2-7	TRBV15	NA	NA
TGTGCCAGCAGCCCGGGACAGGGGAATCAGCCCCAGCATTTT	CASSPGQGNQPQHF	TRBJ1-5	TRBV5-4	once	TRBD1
TGTGCCAGCAGGCCAACCGGGACTATCTCTGGAAACACCATATATTTT	CASRPTGTISGNTIYF	TRBJ1-3	TRBV9	NA	NA
TGTGCCAGCAGCTTCTTTAGACAGGGCAACACTGAAGCTTTCTTT	CASSFFRQGNTEAFF	TRBJ1-1	TRBV5-4	NA	TRBD1
TGTGCCAGCAGTGATGCCTTCCAGGGCTATGGCTACACCTTC	CASSDAFQGYGYTF	TRBJ1-2	TRBV25-1	once	NA
TGTGCCAGCAGCTTAGCGGGACAGGGGGCAAACAATGAGCAGTTCTTC	CASSLAGQGANNEQFF	TRBJ2-1	TRBV7-7	NA	TRBD1
TGTGCCTGGAGTGTACCCAGGGGCTATGGCTACACCTTC	CAWSVPRGYGYTF	TRBJ1-2	TRBV30	NA	NA
TGTGCCAGCAGCCTCAACAGGGTCGGGAACACTGAAGCTTTCTTT	CASSLNRVGNTEAFF	TRBJ1-1	TRBV7-2	NA	NA
TGCGCCAGCAGCTTGGCCAACTCGGAGCAGTACTTC	CASSLANSEQYF	TRBJ2-7	TRBV5-1	NA	NA
TGTGCCAGCAGTTACACGACGGGTGGAAACACCATATATTTT	CASSYTTGGNTIYF	TRBJ1-3	TRBV6-5	NA	NA
TGTGCCAGCAGCCCGCTATGGGGGGTCACTGAAGCTTTCTTT	CASSPLWGVTEAFF	TRBJ1-1	TRBV7-6	once	NA
TGTGCCAGCAGCGTAGAGGCGGGTATGGCCCCAGATACGCAGTATTTT	CASSVEAGMAPDTQYF	TRBJ2-3	TRBV9	NA	NA
TGTGCCAGCAGTTACGCAGGGAGGGAGACCCAGTACTTC	CASSYAGRETQYF	TRBJ2-5	TRBV27	NA	NA
TGTGCTGTTAGGGGTTCCTCTGGGGCCAACGTCCTGACTTTC	CAVRGSSGANVLTF	TRBJ2-6	TRBV27	NA	NA
TGTGCCAGCAGCCGGACAGGGTTCGGGGAAGCTTTCTTT	CASSRTGFGEAFF	TRBJ1-1	TRBV7-2	NA	TRBD1
TGTGCCAGCAGCCCCAGTTTGTCAGCGGGCCTCCAAGAGACCCAGTACTTC	CASSPSLSAGLQETQYF	TRBJ2-5	TRBV9	NA	NA
TGCGCCAGCAGCCAGGCAGGGAAATCCTACAATGAGCAGTTCTTC	CASSQAGKSYNEQFF	TRBJ2-1	TRBV4-3	NA	NA
TGTGCCAGCAGCCAAGTGAAAACAGGGACTACCTTTGGGCAGTTCTTC	CASSQVKTGTTFGQFF	TRBJ2-1	TRBV4-2	NA	NA
TGTGCCAGCAGCGGGAAACTAGCTATGAACACAGATACGCAGTATTTT	CASSGKLAMNTDTQYF	TRBJ2-3	TRBV5-4	NA	NA
TGTGCCAGCAGCTCCCAGGGACAGGGGAAATACGAGCAGTACTTC	CASSSQGQGKYEQYF	TRBJ2-7	TRBV7-8	NA	TRBD1
TGTGCCAGCCGGGAAGGGGGATTGGGCTATGGCTACACCTTC	CASREGGLGYGYTF	TRBJ1-2	TRBV27	NA	NA
TGTGCCAGCAGTTATAGTGAGCCGAACACTGAAGCTTTCTTT	CASSYSEPNTEAFF	TRBJ1-1	TRBV6-6	NA	NA
TGTGCCTGGAAGGCGTTGGGCCGAACTCAGAACACTGAAGCTTTCTTT	CAWKALGRTQNTEAFF	TRBJ1-1	TRBV30	NA	NA
TGCAGCCTCTGGGGGGGGCATGCTACGCAGTATTTT	CSLWGGHATQYF	TRBJ2-3	TRBV29-1	NA	NA
TGTGCCACCAGCAGTAGCAGGGTTAACCAGCCCCAGCATTTT	CATSSSRVNQPQHF	TRBJ1-5	TRBV15	NA	NA
TGTGCCACCAGCGCTAGTGGAGGGACGGGTAATGAAAAACTGTTTTTT	CATSASGGTGNEKLFF	TRBJ1-4	TRBV15	few	NA
TGTGCCAGCAGCAAAGCGTCATTCTTAATAGTGACAGATACGCAGTATTTT	CASSKASFLIVTDTQYF	TRBJ2-3	TRBV21-1	NA	NA
TGCGCCAGCAGCTTGGGGGGACAGGGCCTTACGAGGAACTATGGCTACACCTTC	CASSLGGQGLTRNYGYTF	TRBJ1-2	TRBV5-1	few	TRBD1
TGTGCCAGCAGCTTTGGGGGGGCCAACGATGAGCAGTTCTTC	CASSFGGANDEQFF	TRBJ2-1	TRBV7-7	NA	NA
TGCGCCAGCAGCCATCACCTAACCTACGAGCAGTACTTC	CASSHHLTYEQYF	TRBJ2-7	TRBV4-1	NA	NA
TGTGCCAGCTCACCATCGGGACAGCTGAACTATGACTATGGCTACACCTTC	CASSPSGQLNYDYGYTF	TRBJ1-2	TRBV18	NA	TRBD1
TGTGCCAGCAGCGCGGGTGATGAGCAGTTCTTC	CASSAGDEQFF	TRBJ2-1	TRBV9	NA	NA
TGTGCCATCAGTGTACAGTACGAGCAGTACTTC	CAISVQYEQYF	TRBJ2-7	TRBV10-3	NA	NA
TGTGCCAGTAGTATAATCCAGGGGAAGGGCTATGGCTACACCTTC	CASSIIQGKGYGYTF	TRBJ1-2	TRBV19	NA	NA
TGTGCCAGCATCTCAGGGGTGTATGGCTACACCTTC	CASISGVYGYTF	TRBJ1-2	TRBV6-5	NA	NA
TGTGCCAGCAGCCCGACAGGGACTAACACTGAAGCTTTCTTT	CASSPTGTNTEAFF	TRBJ1-1	TRBV7-2	NA	TRBD1
TGTGCCGGGGGACAGGGGGCTGACTATGGCTACACCTTC	CAGGQGADYGYTF	TRBJ1-2	TRBV30	NA	TRBD1
TGTGCCAGCATTAGGACAGGGAGAAACACTGAAGCTTTCTTT	CASIRTGRNTEAFF	TRBJ1-1	TRBV2	NA	TRBD1
TGTGCCAGCAGCTTAGACGGGAAGGGTTCACCCCTCCACTTT	CASSLDGKGSPLHF	TRBJ1-6	TRBV7-8	NA	NA
TGTGCCAGCAGCTTGGTAAAAGAACGGTCAACCGGGGAGCTGTTTTTT	CASSLVKERSTGELFF	TRBJ2-2	TRBV5-5	NA	NA
TGCGCCAGCAGCTTGTACCCGGGCCAAGAGACCCAGTACTTC	CASSLYPGQETQYF	TRBJ2-5	TRBV5-1	NA	NA
TGTGCCTGGAGTAGTAGGCACAGGGCGGAAGCTTTCTTT	CAWSSRHRAEAFF	TRBJ1-1	TRBV30	few	NA
TGTGCCAGCAGCCAAGACGTTGGGGACAACGGCTATGGCTACACCTTC	CASSQDVGDNGYGYTF	TRBJ1-2	TRBV4-2	NA	NA
TGTGCCAGCAGCGGAGCGGGGGGGACGAACACCGGGGAGCTGTTTTTT	CASSGAGGTNTGELFF	TRBJ2-2	TRBV9	NA	TRBD2
TGTGCCTGGTCCCGGGACAGGGGGACTGAAGCTTTCTTT	CAWSRDRGTEAFF	TRBJ1-1	TRBV30	NA	TRBD1
TGTGCCAGCAGCCAGGACTCCATGGCTGGAAACACCATATATTTT	CASSQDSMAGNTIYF	TRBJ1-3	TRBV7-8	NA	NA